This T cell receptor beta chain is drawn from a study of molecular identifiers for immune sequencing clone quantification (dated by TCRdb to about 2018). Looking at the study overall: For a replicate experiment, RNA from roughly 20,000 or 100,000 naive CD8 T cells was divided into five aliquots, of which four were sequenced. The study was a methods study using CD8 T cells to benchmark molecular-identifier clustering-based TCR repertoire sequencing (MIDCIRS) and TCR RNA copy counting.

Libraries of naive CD8 T cells were generated from about 19,000 to 1,100,000 sorted cells, with 10%, 30% or 50% of the purified RNA used. Naive CD8 T cells were FACS-sorted as CD8+CD4-CCR7+CD45RA+ on a BD FACSAria II into RLT Plus buffer. Roughly 10 TCR copies' worth of Jurkat RNA were spiked into roughly 17,000-1,100,000 naive CD8 T cell samples to test detection sensitivity. CD8 T cells were enriched using RosetteSep CD8+ T Cell Enrichment Cocktail and Ficoll-Paque, and the enriched cells then underwent ACK red cell lysis. Library method: PCR. Sequencing took place on an Illumina HiSeq 4000. Preparation of bulk TCR libraries followed a previously described approach, with the TCR primers listed in Table S5. The Qiagen AllPrep DNA/RNA kit was used to purify total RNA. Reads from multiple sequencing runs of the same library were pooled before analysis. Per the authors' processing: Reads were retained only if an exact TCR constant sequence was present, and the retained reads were trimmed to 150 nt and grouped according to their 12-nt molecular barcodes. Reads in each barcode group were sub-clustered using a 15% Levenshtein threshold, and a quality-weighted consensus sequence was built for each RNA molecule. Non-functional sequences were removed, as were lower-count sequences one edit away from another. Barcode sub-clusters with fewer than 20% of the maximum read count were removed, based on fitting two negative binomial distributions. The public reads were reanalyzed by TCRdb: fastp trimming at Q25, MiXCR alignment, in-frame beta chains only. Each entry merges the rows of one CDR3 protein and shows their most common DNA and genes. Clone size and V and J calls follow TCRdb, not the original study. The sample table holds approximately 670,000 distinct CDR3 sequences, of which 15% to 20% were seen once. Together, the top ten hold roughly 0.83% of the sample.

What the authors observed across the whole study: Spiked-in Jurkat TCR RNA (approximately 10 copies' worth), which is not part of the donor repertoire, was contained in the naive libraries. When barcode sub-clustering was omitted, TCR diversity was inflated by chimeric consensus sequences, with chimeras reaching as high as 47%. In CMV-specific effector cells, over 97% of molecules were held by clones above 20 RNA copies, whereas under 1% of molecules were held by such clones in naive cells. Identical TCR molecules sharing a barcode could cause highly expanded clone sizes to be underestimated. Modeling estimated about three recovered TCR RNA copies per cell, compared with roughly 10 by digital PCR, which implies 30% to 35% capture efficiency. A single cell's worth of spiked-in Jurkat TCR RNA was reported detectable even among under 1.3 million naive CD8 T cells.

This clonotype occurred many times. The target of this receptor is not known. Per-base qualities were not stored, and no clone one base away is much larger. Trimming takes 6 bases from V and 0 bases from J, and the germline ends sit 13 bases apart. The CDR3 measures 15 amino acids from cysteine to phenylalanine. Only CDR3 DNA remains: 45 bases, in frame from the first base. Taken from the germline V gene, the CDR1 and CDR2 loops are MNHNS and SASEGT. Rearrangement joined TRBV6-1 to TRBJ2-3; the D gene is not confidently resolved. The sample taken for sequencing was naive CD8+ T cells from blood, with Jurkat cell RNA spiked in. The cell subset or site label, read with the paper, signifies: FACS-sorted CD8+CD4-CCR7+CD45RA+ naive T cells. The clonotype comes from a human donor in good health. Some libraries in this study had Jurkat cell RNA spiked in. CDR3 sequence: CASSPVTASTDTQYF. The sequence in DNA is TGTGCCAGCAGCCCCGTAACGGCTAGCACAGATACGCAGTATTTT.